This TCR beta chain was obtained from a study of OX40 agonist ivuxolimab in advanced cancers. Findings and caveats of the study: Nonresponders, in some cases, also had low normalized T-cell clonal expansion. On average, a greater number of expanded clones characterised CD8+ T cells relative to CD4+. Clonal expansion was among the lowest in partial responders at 0.1-3.0 mg/kg, especially CD8+.

The method was immunoSEQ multiplex PCR; TCRdb's version includes in-frame clones alone and lacks a portion of them. The sample yields around 80,000 clones, approximately 84% seen once. Turning to this clone: Its antigen is currently unknown.

The CDR3 has 13 residues. Germline CDR1 LNHDA, CDR2 SQIVND (reference sequence). Trimming at V came to 4 bases and at J to 6 bases, leaving 5 bases not matched to a gene. This clonotype originated in an adult with an advanced solid tumor such as melanoma, head and neck, liver or kidney cancer. The V call is TRBV19, the J call TRBJ1-1; 7 positions agree with TRBD1. This sample comprised CD4+ or CD8+ T cells sorted from blood, obtained in a trial of the OX40 agonist ivuxolimab. This chain's CDR3 is CASSTNTGAEAFF. CDR3 bases: TGTGCCAGTAGTACTAACACAGGGGCTGAAGCTTTCTTT. Combining the CDR3 with reference TRBV19 and TRBJ1-1 gives the whole variable domain DGGITQSPKYLFRKEGQNVTLSCEQNLNHDAMYWYRQDPGQGLRLIYYSQIVNDFQKGDIAEGYSVSREKKESFPLTVTSAQKNPTAFYLCASSTNTGAEAFFGQGTRLTVV.